The 2 T cell receptor beta chains below were found in one sample sequenced in a study of regulatory T cells in long-lasting Graves disease. CDR3 regions were amplified by Arm-PCR using iRepertoire HTBI primers to build TCR beta libraries. MiXCR was run by TCRdb on the multiplex PCR reads, yielding one entry per CDR3 protein. The sample has hundreds of thousands of distinct CDR3 sequences; around 32% are singletons. Time point in this sample: persistent/refractory GD, antithyroid drugs over 5 years with positive TRAb. PBMCs provided the RNA from which the TCR library was made. This specimen was peripheral blood mononuclear cells (PBMCs), taken when the disease was refractory, from a patient treated with antithyroid drugs. Receptor source: a female donor with Graves disease.

The table lists this clonotype with many counts. The genes are TRBV6-1 and TRBJ1-1, with a tentative D call TRBD1 (5 bases). V dropped 11 bases and J dropped 3 bases, with 19 bases sitting between them. CDR1 is MNHNS and CDR2 is SASEGT in the germline V gene. This CDR3 has 14 residues. The CDR3 DNA sequence: TGTGCCTGCGATCCAGCAGGAGGGGACACTGAAGCTTTCTTT. As protein: CACDPAGGDTEAFF.

J is TRBJ2-4 and V is TRBV7-3, with 13 bases lining up with TRBD2. Germline lookup yields CDR1 SGHTA and CDR2 FQGTGA. J lost 1 base, V lost 4 bases, and 13 bases had no gene match. The CDR3 totals 20 residues. This CDR3 is CASSSRRTSGSKEAKNIQYF. CDR3 nucleotide sequence: TGTGCCAGCAGCTCGAGGAGGACTAGCGGGAGTAAGGAGGCCAAAAACATTCAGTACTTC.